A single TCR beta chain is shown here with its context. The data are from a study of T cell changes during pregnancy in multiple sclerosis. The J segment lost 1 base and the V segment lost 4 bases, leaving 11 bases of the junction unmatched. Germline CDR1 MNHEY, CDR2 SMNVEV (reference sequence). This CDR3 region has 17 residues. Profiling relied on immunoSEQ multiplex PCR, and the TCRdb table lists in-frame clones only, not all of them. The table shows tens of thousands of clones, with around 91% occurring only once. The specimen was peripheral blood, collected in the second trimester of pregnancy. This chain uses TRBV27 with TRBJ1-1; 8 positions agree with TRBD1. The clonotype originates from a female donor in good health, enrolled as a control in a pregnancy study. CDR3 nucleotide sequence: TGTGCCAGCAGTTCCTCGGACAGGGTGAGGGGGAACACTGAAGCTTTCTTT. Translated, it gives CASSSSDRVRGNTEAFF.